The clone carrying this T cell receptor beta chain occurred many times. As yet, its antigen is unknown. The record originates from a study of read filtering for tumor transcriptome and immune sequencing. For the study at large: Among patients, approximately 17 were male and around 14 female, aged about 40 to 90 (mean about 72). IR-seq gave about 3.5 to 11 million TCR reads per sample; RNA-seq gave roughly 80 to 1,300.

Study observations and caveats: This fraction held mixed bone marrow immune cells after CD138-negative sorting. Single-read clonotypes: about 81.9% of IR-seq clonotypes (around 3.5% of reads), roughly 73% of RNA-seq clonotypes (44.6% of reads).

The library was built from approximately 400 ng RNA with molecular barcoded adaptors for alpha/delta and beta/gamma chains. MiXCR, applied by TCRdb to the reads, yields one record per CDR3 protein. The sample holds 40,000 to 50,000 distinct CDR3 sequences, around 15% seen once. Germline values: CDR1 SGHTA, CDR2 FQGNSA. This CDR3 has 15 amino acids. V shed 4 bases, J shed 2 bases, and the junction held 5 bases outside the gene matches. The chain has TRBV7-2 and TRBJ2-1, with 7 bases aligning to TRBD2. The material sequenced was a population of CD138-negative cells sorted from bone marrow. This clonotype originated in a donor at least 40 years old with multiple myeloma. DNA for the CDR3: TGTGCCAGCAGCTCCTTAGCGGGTACCTACAATGAGCAGTTCTTC. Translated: CASSSLAGTYNEQFF.